The 13 T cell receptor beta chains in this list originate from one sample, sequenced in a study of T cells in Graves' hyperthyroidism and ophthalmopathy. Amplification targeted TCR beta CDR3 regions from RNA transcripts. The HTBI primer set was used in a first-round RT-PCR of the TCR CDR3. TCRdb processed the multiplex PCR reads anew with MiXCR; each CDR3 protein has one entry. This table has over 150,000 distinct CDR3 sequences, around a sixth appearing once. The sample comprised blood. The receptors derive from a woman aged 50 to 60 with Graves' hyperthyroidism.

This clonotype was seen a handful of times. V gene TRBV7-6 combines with J gene TRBJ2-3; TRBD2 aligns across 12 bases. Germline CDR1 reads SGHVS; CDR2 reads FNYEAQ. The V and J ends lost 3 bases and 1 base, in that order; junction bases with no gene match: 14. The CDR3 length is 20 residues. The CDR3 region is CASSFRTSGKGLMRTDTQYF. In nucleotides, the CDR3 is TGTGCCAGCAGCTTCCGGACTAGCGGGAAGGGTTTAATGCGCACAGATACGCAGTATTTT.

This clonotype showed up many times. This chain uses TRBV7-8 with TRBJ2-3; the D gene is possibly TRBD2 (6 bases). V was pared by 4 bases and J by 3 bases, with 14 bases between. This CDR3 has 15 residues. Germline assignment: CDR1 SGHVS and CDR2 FQNEAQ. This CDR3 reads CASSYYAGTTDTQYF. The CDR3, as DNA: TGTGCCAGCAGCTACTACGCCGGGACTACAGATACGCAGTATTTT. Variable domain in full (rest from reference TRBV7-8 and TRBJ2-3): GAGVSQSPRYKVAKRGQDVALRCDPISGHVSLFWYQQALGQGPEFLTYFQNEAQLDKSGLPSDRFFAERPEGSVSTLKIQRTQQEDSAVYLCASSYYAGTTDTQYFGPGTRLTVL.

As concerns this clonotype: A much larger clone differs by one base, so this may be a read error. A read error is likely, as this CDR3 ends without the conserved phenylalanine or tryptophan. The chain uses TRBV9 and TRBJ1-1; tentative D call: TRBD1 (5 bases). Trimming shortened V by 0 bases and J by 0 bases, and 21 bases separated the two germline ends. Germline lookup yields CDR1 SGDLS and CDR2 YYNGEE. The CDR3 sequence is 19 residues long. CDR3 in amino acids: CASSVDMTAYKDMNTEAFS. Here the CDR3 DNA reads TGTGCCAGCAGCGTAGATATGACAGCCTATAAAGACATGAACACTGAAGCTTTCTCT.

The chain combines TRBV20-1 with TRBJ1-6; possibly TRBD1 for D (5 bases). This CDR3 comprises 13 residues. V shed 1 base and J shed 7 bases, with 8 bases lying between them. Germline V gene sequence: CDR1 DFQATT, CDR2 SNEGSKA (reference sequence). CDR3: CSARVTGNSPLHF. The CDR3 DNA sequence: TGCAGTGCTAGAGTAACAGGAAATTCACCCCTCCACTTT.

The chain couples TRBV20-1 to TRBJ2-5; D possibly uses TRBD1 or TRBD2 (5 bases each). Trimming stripped 3 bases from V and 5 bases from J, with 10 bases between. Germline CDR1 is DFQATT and CDR2 is SNEGSKA (reference sequence). This CDR3 comprises 12 residues. The CDR3 loop reads CSASTGRETQYF. CDR3 DNA: TGCAGTGCTAGTACGGGACGGGAGACCCAGTACTTC.

The sample holds many counts of this clonotype. This rearrangement joins TRBV12-3 or TRBV12-4 to TRBJ2-7, with TRBD2 identical over 7 bases. The CDR3 sequence is 16 residues long. Trimming at V came to 5 bases and at J to 2 bases, leaving 12 bases not matched to a gene. The chain's CDR3 is CASSAYSGWDPYEQYF. CDR3 bases: TGTGCCAGCAGTGCGTATAGCGGGTGGGACCCCTACGAGCAGTACTTC.

This clonotype has a handful of counts. The gene calls are TRBV11-2 and TRBJ1-1; D not resolved. V dropped 4 bases and J dropped 1 base, with 10 bases sitting between them. This CDR3 spans 14 amino acids. CDR1 SGHAT and CDR2 FQNNGV come from the germline V gene. This CDR3 reads CASSSPGSNTEAFF. Written as DNA, the CDR3 is TGTGCCAGCAGCTCCCCCGGATCGAACACTGAAGCTTTCTTT. Variable domain in full (rest from reference TRBV11-2 and TRBJ1-1): EAGVAQSPRYKIIEKRQSVAFWCNPISGHATLYWYQQILGQGPKLLIQFQNNGVVDDSQLPKDRFSAERLKGVDSTLKIQPAKLEDSAVYLCASSSPGSNTEAFFGQGTRLTVV.

This clonotype was picked up many times. V is TRBV27 and J is TRBJ1-1; TRBD1 matches at 8 bases. Germline values: CDR1 MNHEY, CDR2 SMNVEV (reference sequence). The CDR3 is made up of 15 amino acids. Germline trimming cut 2 bases from V and 3 bases from J; bases unmatched to any gene: 5. CDR3 DNA sequence: TGTGCCAGCAGTTTAGGGCAGGGGGCGGACACTGAAGCTTTCTTT. Translated, it gives CASSLGQGADTEAFF.

The sample holds many counts of this clonotype. J is TRBJ2-5 and V is TRBV27; no reliable D call. The ends were cut back, 3 bases at V and 1 base at J, with 9 bases in the middle. This CDR3 region has 14 residues. From germline, CDR1 is MNHEY and CDR2 SMNVEV (reference sequence). For the CDR3, the DNA is TGTGCCAGCAGTTTTTATGCCAGCCAAGAGACCCAGTACTTC. This translates into CASSFYASQETQYF.

The table lists this clonotype with many counts. The chain employs TRBV2 and TRBJ1-5, with D possibly being TRBD1 (5 bases). V lost 5 bases and J lost 6, with 17 bases in between. The CDR3 spans 15 residues. Germline-derived CDR1 and CDR2 are SNHLY and FYNNEI. CDR3 residues: CASSPPGGAGQPQHF. As DNA, the CDR3 is TGTGCCAGCAGTCCCCCTGGGGGTGCGGGTCAGCCCCAGCATTTT.

This clonotype was counted many times. The J gene is TRBJ2-7, the V gene TRBV29-1, with no clear D. The CDR3 loop spans 13 amino acids. CDR1 SQVTM and CDR2 ANQGSEA come from the germline V gene. The ends were cut back, 5 bases at V and 0 bases at J, with 11 bases in the middle. The CDR3 here is CSVYGADSYEQYF. CDR3 in DNA: TGCAGCGTTTATGGCGCTGACTCCTACGAGCAGTACTTC.

This rearrangement joins TRBV19 to TRBJ1-1; 7 positions match TRBD1. CDR1 and CDR2 from the germline V gene are LNHDA and SQIVND (reference sequence). CDR3 size: 14 residues. CDR3 nucleotide sequence: TGTGCAGCGATCCGGGACAGAGTAAACACTGAAGCTTTCTTT. It translates to CAAIRDRVNTEAFF.

There are many counts of this clonotype. CDR3 loop: CASSSTGGRGYNEQFF. The CDR3 nucleotides read TGTGCCAGCAGCTCTACGGGAGGGCGGGGATACAATGAGCAGTTCTTC. The rearrangement joins TRBV7-3 to TRBJ2-1; TRBD2 agrees at 8 bases. The CDR3 runs 16 residues. The germline V gene has CDR1 SGHTA and CDR2 FQGTGA. V lost 4 bases, J lost 4 bases, and 9 bases stayed unmatched.